This passage covers 25 T cell receptor beta chains from one sample sequenced in a study of T cell responses to AZD1222 COVID-19 vaccine. Sequencing used immunoSEQ multiplex PCR; TCRdb keeps in-frame clones, though not all of them. The table lists 60,000 to 75,000 clones, 70% to 90% of them singletons. This sample comprised peripheral blood, obtained on day 0 of AZD1222 vaccination. The receptors stem from an adult in good health.

The chain combines TRBV7-9 with TRBJ1-5; no clear D. V was clipped by 5 bases and J by 4 bases, with 9 bases between them. The CDR3 contains 13 residues. Germline V lookup: CDR1 SEHNR, CDR2 FQNEAQ (reference sequence). CDR3: CASSLRGNQPQHF. Here the CDR3 DNA reads TGTGCCAGCAGCCTCCGGGGAAATCAGCCCCAGCATTTT.

The rearrangement joins TRBV19 to TRBJ1-2; D might be TRBD1 (5 bases). Germline CDR1 reads LNHDA; CDR2 reads SQIVND (reference sequence). Trimming took off 7 bases at V and 6 bases at J, with 18 bases between the two ends. The CDR3 loop spans 14 amino acids. In DNA, the CDR3 is TGTGCCAGTACCAAGGGAAGGGGCGCGGATGGCTACACCTTC. This translates into CASTKGRGADGYTF. Looking up the rest from reference TRBV19 and TRBJ1-2 gives the full variable domain: DGGITQSPKYLFRKEGQNVTLSCEQNLNHDAMYWYRQDPGQGLRLIYYSQIVNDFQKGDIAEGYSVSREKKESFPLTVTSAQKNPTAFYLCASTKGRGADGYTFGSGTRLTVV.

The chain has TRBV11-2 and TRBJ2-1, with 9 bases matching TRBD1. This CDR3 is 16 amino acids long. J gave up 5 bases and V 3 bases, and 8 bases lay outside the gene matches. Germline assignment: CDR1 SGHAT and CDR2 FQNNGV. Here the CDR3 DNA reads TGTGCCAGCAGCTTCCCGGGACAGGGCCCCCACAATGAGCAGTTCTTC. It specifies CASSFPGQGPHNEQFF.

The chain combines TRBV28 with TRBJ1-1, with no clear D. The length of the CDR3 is 12 residues. The germline gives CDR1 MDHEN, CDR2 SYDVKM. Trimming took off 2 bases at V and 11 bases at J, with 12 bases between the two ends. Here the CDR3 reads CASSLRPLEAFF. CDR3 nucleotide sequence: TGTGCCAGCAGTTTAAGACCCCTGGAGGCTTTCTTT.

V usage is TRBV10-3 and J usage is TRBJ1-1, with 7 bases matching TRBD1. The CDR3 extends over 14 amino acids. Germline loops: CDR1 ENHRY, CDR2 SYGVKD. V shed 3 bases, J shed 0 bases, and the junction held 1 base outside the gene matches. The CDR3 bases are TGTGCCATCAGTGACGACAGGGTGAACACTGAAGCTTTCTTT. This gives the protein CAISDDRVNTEAFF.

The chain links TRBV6-5 to TRBJ2-6, with 7 bases fitting TRBD1. The junction had 6 bases not matched to a gene; V was cut back by 3 bases and J by 4 bases. The CDR3 runs 16 residues. Germline V lookup: CDR1 MNHEY, CDR2 SVGAGI. This CDR3 reads CASSYNRGTGANVLTF. In DNA, the CDR3 is TGTGCCAGCAGTTATAACAGGGGAACCGGGGCCAACGTCCTGACTTTC.

This clone came up once. This chain links TRBV11-2 with TRBJ2-3; D is ambiguous. This CDR3 region has 13 residues. Per the germline V gene, CDR1 is SGHAT and CDR2 is FQNNGV. Between the trimmed V and J ends, which lost 0 bases and 6 bases, there was a span of 7 bases. The CDR3 protein is CASSLERQDTQYF. The CDR3 DNA sequence: TGTGCCAGCAGCTTAGAGCGCCAGGATACGCAGTATTTT.

The J gene is TRBJ1-1, the V gene TRBV7-9, with D unresolved. Between the trimmed V and J ends, which lost 0 bases and 4 bases, there was a span of 6 bases. The CDR3 contains 13 residues. Germline assignment: CDR1 SEHNR and CDR2 FQNEAQ (reference sequence). For the CDR3, the DNA is TGTGCCAGCAGCTTAGCTGAGGTCACTGAAGCTTTCTTT. It yields the protein CASSLAEVTEAFF. The entire variable domain, with the rest obtained from reference TRBV7-9 and TRBJ1-1, is as follows: DTGVSQNPRHKITKRGQNVTFRCDPISEHNRLYWYRQTLGQGPEFLTYFQNEAQLEKSRLLSDRFSAERPKGSFSTLEIQRTEQGDSAMYLCASSLAEVTEAFFGQGTRLTVV.

The chain is built from TRBV6-5 and TRBJ1-1; no clear D gene. CDR3 length: 14 amino acids. The V gene lost 0 bases and the J gene lost 1 base, with 6 bases spanning the gap. From germline, CDR1 is MNHEY and CDR2 SVGAGI. In nucleotides, the CDR3 is TGTGCCAGCAGTTACTCGAACAAGAACACTGAAGCTTTCTTT. Protein sequence: CASSYSNKNTEAFF.

This sequence joins TRBV4-1 and TRBJ1-3; no clear D. CDR3 length: 16 amino acids. CDR1 is MGHRA, CDR2 YSYEKL, per germline. Trimming stripped 2 bases from V and 4 bases from J, with 15 bases between. CDR3 sequence: CASSQRVSGSGNTIYF. CDR3 nucleotides: TGCGCCAGCAGCCAAAGGGTGTCGGGGTCCGGAAACACCATATATTTT.

This clone was observed a single time. The chain employs TRBV30 and TRBJ2-1; D is undetermined. V was pared by 0 bases and J by 5 bases, with 2 bases between. CDR1 is GTSNPN, CDR2 SVGIG, per germline (reference sequence). The CDR3 spans 11 residues. The CDR3 region has the DNA TGTGCCTGGAGTGTAAACAATGAGCAGTTCTTC. This encodes CAWSVNNEQFF.

The chain recombines TRBV5-1 with TRBJ2-1; 9 positions agree with TRBD2. V lost 0 bases and J lost 9; bases outside the gene matches: 10. The CDR3 totals 16 residues. CDR1 SGHRS and CDR2 YFSETQ come from the germline V gene. In DNA, the CDR3 is TGCGCCAGCAGCTTGGCCCAAAGCGGGGGGCAGGTTGAGCAGTTCTTC. As protein: CASSLAQSGGQVEQFF.

V usage is TRBV3-1 (or the pseudogene TRBV3-2) and J usage is TRBJ1-1; weak D call: TRBD1 (5 bases). Germline assignment: CDR1 LGHDT and CDR2 YNNKEL (reference sequence). V was shortened by 0 bases and J by 4 bases, with 9 bases between the two germline ends. The CDR3 runs to 14 residues. The CDR3 reads CASSQDIRGTEAFF. The CDR3 DNA follows: TGTGCCAGCAGCCAAGATATTAGGGGCACTGAAGCTTTCTTT.

The count of this clone is one. The rearrangement joins TRBV7-8 to TRBJ1-5; 7 bases fit TRBD1. CDR3 size: 16 residues. V dropped 2 bases and J dropped 1; count of bases not matched to a gene: 5. Germline CDR1 is SGHVS and CDR2 is FQNEAQ. CDR3 DNA: TGTGCCAGCAGCTTATGGGGCAGGGGGAGCAATCAGCCCCAGCATTTT. This codes for CASSLWGRGSNQPQHF. Together with reference TRBV7-8 and TRBJ1-5, the CDR3 gives the full variable domain: GAGVSQSPRYKVAKRGQDVALRCDPISGHVSLFWYQQALGQGPEFLTYFQNEAQLDKSGLPSDRFFAERPEGSVSTLKIQRTQQEDSAVYLCASSLWGRGSNQPQHFGDGTRLSIL.

V gene TRBV5-1 combines with J gene TRBJ1-2; D is possibly TRBD1 (6 bases). The CDR3 has 14 residues. Looked up from germline, CDR1 is SGHRS and CDR2 is YFSETQ. Trimming stripped 4 bases from V and 7 bases from J, with 17 bases between. In DNA form, the CDR3 reads TGCGCCAGCAGCGACGCCAGGGGAAGATCTGGCTACACCTTC. Its translation: CASSDARGRSGYTF.

V and J are TRBV29-1 and TRBJ2-1; D is ambiguous. The V end lost 5 bases, the J end lost 12 bases, and 11 bases lay between the germline ends. The germline V gene has CDR1 SQVTM and CDR2 ANQGSEA. This CDR3 is 10 amino acids long. For the CDR3, the DNA is TGCAGCGTTTCCTGGGATGGGCAGTTCTTC. Residues: CSVSWDGQFF.

V gene TRBV7-9 combines with J gene TRBJ1-2; 9 bases align to TRBD1. Unmatched junction bases numbered 13, after V lost 4 bases and J lost 7 bases. Germline CDR1 is SEHNR and CDR2 is FQNEAQ (reference sequence). The CDR3 consists of 16 residues. CDR3 region: CASSSIGQGRGGGYTF. CDR3 coding DNA: TGTGCCAGCAGCTCGATAGGACAGGGGAGAGGAGGTGGCTACACCTTC. Supplemented by reference TRBV7-9 and TRBJ1-2, the full variable domain reads DTGVSQNPRHKITKRGQNVTFRCDPISEHNRLYWYRQTLGQGPEFLTYFQNEAQLEKSRLLSDRFSAERPKGSFSTLEIQRTEQGDSAMYLCASSSIGQGRGGGYTFGSGTRLTVV.

The chain is built from TRBV4-2 and TRBJ2-3; 13 nucleotides agree with TRBD2. This CDR3 has 17 amino acids. CDR1 is LGHNA, CDR2 YNFKEQ, per germline. Unmatched junction bases numbered 6, after V lost 0 bases and J lost 6 bases. The CDR3: CASSQELAGGHGDTQYF. In DNA form, the CDR3 reads TGTGCCAGCAGCCAAGAACTAGCGGGGGGGCACGGGGATACGCAGTATTTT.

The gene calls are TRBV19 and TRBJ1-5; D ambiguous. V lost 0 bases to trimming and J lost 7 bases, with 16 bases between them. Germline CDR1 and CDR2: LNHDA and SQIVND (reference sequence). The CDR3 has 16 amino acids. Here the CDR3 reads CASSIDPFGSHQPQHF. CDR3 DNA sequence: TGTGCCAGTAGTATAGATCCTTTTGGCAGTCACCAGCCCCAGCATTTT.

This chain uses TRBV25-1 with TRBJ1-2, with D unclear. Between the trimmed V and J ends, which lost 0 bases and 8 bases, there was a span of 4 bases. This CDR3 comprises 11 residues. CDR1 and CDR2 (germline): MGHDK, SYGVNS. The CDR3: CASSEYWGYTF. The CDR3 DNA reads TGTGCCAGCAGTGAATATTGGGGCTACACCTTC.

This clone occurred once. J is TRBJ2-5 and V is TRBV7-3; D may be TRBD1 (6 bases). V was cut by 5 bases and J by 0 bases, with 7 bases left in between. CDR3 length: 13 amino acids. Germline loops: CDR1 SGHTA, CDR2 FQGTGA. CDR3 region: CASSRGYQETQYF. The CDR3 region has the DNA TGTGCCAGCAGCAGGGGGTACCAAGAGACCCAGTACTTC.

The chain carries TRBV3-1 (or the pseudogene TRBV3-2) and TRBJ2-1; TRBD1 matches 8 bases. V shed 3 bases and J 7 bases; nucleotides not matched to a gene: 11. This CDR3 region has 16 residues. Germline assignment: CDR1 LGHDT and CDR2 YNNKEL (reference sequence). For the CDR3, the DNA is TGTGCCAGCAGCCAGGCAGGGGGCACTTCGGGGAATGAGCAGTTCTTC. Translation: CASSQAGGTSGNEQFF.

This clone was found once. The CDR3: CASSYRQGAKTNEKLFF. The CDR3 DNA is TGTGCCAGCAGCTACCGACAGGGGGCTAAGACTAATGAAAAACTGTTTTTT. The chain links TRBV5-6 to TRBJ1-4, with 10 bases fitting TRBD1. Trimming cost V 3 bases and J 2 bases; bases outside gene matches: 7. The CDR3 extends over 17 amino acids. Germline CDR1 is SGHDT and CDR2 is YYEEEE.

The chain is built from TRBV5-5 and TRBJ2-1; the D is unclear. The CDR3 covers 10 residues. Trimming pared 1 base from V and 7 bases from J, leaving 0 bases between. Germline CDR1 is SGHKS and CDR2 is YYEKEE (reference sequence). The CDR3 region is CASSLNEQFF. DNA for the CDR3: TGTGCCAGCAGCTTGAATGAGCAGTTCTTC.

This chain joins TRBV2 and TRBJ1-5; D is undetermined. This CDR3 region has 14 residues. Trimming removed 6 bases from V and 2 bases from J, with 11 bases in between. CDR1 and CDR2 (germline): SNHLY, FYNNEI. CDR3 protein: CASSGSGGNQPQHF. CDR3 nucleotides: TGTGCCAGCAGCGGGTCCGGAGGCAATCAGCCCCAGCATTTT.